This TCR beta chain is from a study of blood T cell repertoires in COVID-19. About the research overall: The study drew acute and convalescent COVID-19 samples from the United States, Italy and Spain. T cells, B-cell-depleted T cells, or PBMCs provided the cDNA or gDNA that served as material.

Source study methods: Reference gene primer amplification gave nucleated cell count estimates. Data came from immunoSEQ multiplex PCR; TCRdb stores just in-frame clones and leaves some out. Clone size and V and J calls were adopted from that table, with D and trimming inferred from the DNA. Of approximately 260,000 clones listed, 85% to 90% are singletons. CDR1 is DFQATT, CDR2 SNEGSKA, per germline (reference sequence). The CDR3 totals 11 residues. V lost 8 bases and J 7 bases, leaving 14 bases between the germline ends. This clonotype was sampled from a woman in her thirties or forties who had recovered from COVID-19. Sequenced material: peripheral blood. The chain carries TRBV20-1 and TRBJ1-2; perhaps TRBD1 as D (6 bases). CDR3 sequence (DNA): TGCAGTACTTACAGGGAAGGTGGCTACACCTTC. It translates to CSTYREGGYTF.